This T cell receptor beta chain appears in the sequencing data of a study of T cell responses to AZD1222 COVID-19 vaccine (dated by TCRdb to the early 2020s). Background on the whole study: Because spike-specific TCR depth and breadth did not differ between the two schedules, AZD1222 recipients who got a second dose at roughly 4 weeks were pooled with those who got a second dose at roughly 12 weeks. TCR sequencing covered 230 to 250 trial participants: 207 given two doses of AZD1222 and approximately 25 given two doses of MenACWY control vaccine. Trial participants were enrolled by age into 18-55, 56-69 and 70-plus year subgroups, with 148, 28 and 57 TCR-sequenced participants respectively. What the study reported, not specific to this receptor: Reportedly, almost half of the unique spike-specific TCRs recognized epitopes lying outside the regions that are mutated in the B.1.351 and B.1.1.7 variants. Because no day 14 peak-response samples were available, the repertoires could be characterized only after the peak T cell response. Conclusions about previously exposed vaccinees are limited, since just six or seven AZD1222 recipients were seropositive for SARS-CoV-2 at baseline. Vaccine-associated CD4 TCRs spanned the whole spike protein, with dominant responses in regions 160-218 and 743-854. Participants were mostly white British and included more females than males, and it was suggested by the authors that clonal diversity may have been underestimated. In the small 56-69-year group, the increase in depth fell short of significance, most likely because of low power. A significant rise in spike-specific TCR breadth and depth was observed after two AZD1222 doses relative to day 0 and relative to MenACWY recipients.

According to the study, the label for this sample's time point signals: baseline before first vaccination. The vaccinee samples were drawn from two UK trials, COV001 and COV002, one of which was a single-blind randomized controlled phase 2/3 trial testing AZD1222 (ChAdOx1 nCoV-19) in healthy adults. For TCRbeta chain sequencing, PBMC samples from trial participants were taken at day 0 and at day 28 after the second dose. This clone appeared once. The antigen it recognizes is unknown. Base qualities are not recorded, but no much larger clone differs from it by a single base. The CDR3 regions of human TCRbeta chains were subjected to immunosequencing. On the study's bioinformatics: TCRs in the repertoires were compared against a reference library of SARS-CoV-2-specific TCRs that had been generated with the MIRA antigen-specificity platform. Breadth was defined as the fraction of unique TCRs that were SARS-CoV-2-associated, and depth was defined as the fraction of total T cells that were SARS-CoV-2-associated. Using the MIRA data, each spike-specific TCR was mapped to the spike region that the TCR reacts to and placed in a CD4 or CD8 class. Log10-transformed breadth and depth values were compared by one-way ANOVA with Sidak's multiple comparisons tests. Held by TCRdb, this immuneACCESS table contains in-frame sequences only and omits some clones. Under half of the omission traces to an unresolved V gene where checked; the cause of the rest is unknown. D and trimming come from the DNA, and the V and J calls and clone size come from that table. This sample has more than 100,000 clones in its table, and 92% of those were observed once. Clones ranked in the top ten supply 1.7% of the sample.

The CDR3 goes from the cysteine to the phenylalanine over 14 residues. Only the CDR3 DNA is retained, 42 bases long and in frame from the first base. CDR1 and CDR2, per the germline V gene, are MNHEY and SVGEGT. V drops 5 bases and J drops 6 bases, leaving 14 bases in between. The sample here was peripheral blood, taken on day 0 of AZD1222 vaccination. The sequence is built from TRBV6-2 or TRBV6-3 and TRBJ1-5; the D segment could be TRBD1, given 6 matching bases. The sequence was obtained from an adult in good health. At the DNA level, the sequence is TGTGCCAGCAGTATCCAAGGGGGGGCTCAGCCCCAGCATTTT. Its coded protein is CASSIQGGAQPQHF.